This TCR beta chain was profiled in a study of blood T cell repertoires in COVID-19 (dated by TCRdb to 2018 to 2021). Describing the broader study: The collaborator samples originated in the United States, Italy and Spain and spanned the acute and convalescent phases of COVID-19. The dataset comprised deeply sampled blood TCRbeta repertoires from subjects exposed to, actively infected with, or recovered from COVID-19. Where available, HLA class I and class II types were obtained from metadata supplied by the sample provider rather than from assay-based typing. The repertoires were released in a freely available public database intended as a resource for research on the immune response to SARS-CoV-2. Samples were obtained from the ongoing ImmuneRACE study (first 160 participants) and from over a thousand subjects provided by 6 global collaborators. The material from the prospective study consisted of cDNA or gDNA derived from T cells, B-cell-depleted T cells, or PBMCs. A de-identified subject ID, COVID-19 status, age in years and sex were almost always included in the sample metadata.

TCRbeta CDR3 regions were amplified from genomic DNA using the immunoSEQ Assay, a bias-controlled multiplex PCR. Per the authors' processing: The number of nucleated cells in each sample was estimated by amplification of reference gene primers within the assay. To quantify the absolute abundance of each unique TCRbeta CDR3 rearrangement, sequence reads were collapsed and filtered. For each sample, productive Simpson clonality was calculated by taking the square root of Simpson's diversity index across productive rearrangements. The immuneACCESS repertoire file appears here via TCRdb, limited to in-frame rearrangements. These files lack a portion of the clones; in checked studies, under half of the deficit traces to unresolved V genes, and the cause of the others is not known. V, J and clone size are those of that table, while D and trimming were read from the DNA. The sample table holds 180,000 or so clones, of which roughly 89% were seen once. Of the sample, about 6.7% falls within the top ten clones.

General conclusions and limits of the study: Clinical and demographic metadata were provided uncurated, with the amount varying by source and participant.

The sample holds one count of this clone. The target of this receptor is not known. The input lacks base qualities; no much larger clone sits a single base away. Trimming takes 0 bases from V and 2 bases from J, and the germline ends sit 8 bases apart. The CDR3 starts with the cysteine, ends with the phenylalanine, and has 14 residues. Only the CDR3 part of the read is kept: 42 bases, read in frame from the first base. The germline V gene encodes CDR1 MGHRA and CDR2 YSYEKL. The collaborating institutions used their own protocols to collect whole blood in K2EDTA tubes. Collaborator samples were shipped for TCRbeta analysis as frozen whole blood, isolated PBMCs, or DNA extracted from either sample type.

Sequenced material: peripheral blood. The sequence links TRBV4-1 to TRBJ2-7, with a weak D call of TRBD2 (5 bases match). The source of this sequence is a man in his forties with acute or convalescent COVID-19. The CDR3 is CASSQDYGAYEQYF. The DNA reads as follows: TGCGCCAGCAGCCAAGACTACGGGGCCTACGAGCAGTACTTC.